The clone carrying this T cell receptor (beta chain) was counted many times. Its antigen remains unknown. TCR beta CDR3 region amplification was performed from RNA transcripts. A set of HTBI primers served as the primers for a first-round RT-PCR of the TCR CDR3. TCRdb analysed the multiplex PCR reads with MiXCR anew, one entry per CDR3 protein. Here the sample spans fewer than 650,000 distinct CDR3 sequences, 13% to 15% being singletons. This entry comes from a study of T cells in Graves' hyperthyroidism and ophthalmopathy. Whole-study results and caveats: Expanded thyroid clonotypes (above 0.001) were mostly also found in blood.

Clinical Activity Scores of at least 3, NOSPECS grades of at least 4 and durations under 3 months characterized ophthalmopathy patients. The study left out patients who had uncontrolled infection, other autoimmune disease, pregnancy or lactation. For the diagnoses, clinical symptoms, serum thyroxine and TRAb, thyroid ultrasound and orbital computed tomography were used. The CDR3 has 12 amino acids. Germline CDR1 reads MDHEN; CDR2 reads SYDVKM. The V end was cut by 5 bases, the J end by 2 bases, with 7 bases between. The V call is TRBV28, the J call TRBJ2-7; no firm D call. The sequencing sample was made of blood. The TCR comes from a young woman with Graves' ophthalmopathy. The CDR3 nucleotides are TGTGCCAGCAGTCGGCCCCCCTACGAGCAGTACTTC. It yields the protein CASSRPPYEQYF. Full variable domain (remainder filled in from reference TRBV28 and TRBJ2-7): DVKVTQSSRYLVKRTGEKVFLECVQDMDHENMFWYRQDPGLGLRLIYFSYDVKMKEKGDIPEGYSVSREKKERFSLILESASTNQTSMYLCASSRPPYEQYFGPGTRLTVT.